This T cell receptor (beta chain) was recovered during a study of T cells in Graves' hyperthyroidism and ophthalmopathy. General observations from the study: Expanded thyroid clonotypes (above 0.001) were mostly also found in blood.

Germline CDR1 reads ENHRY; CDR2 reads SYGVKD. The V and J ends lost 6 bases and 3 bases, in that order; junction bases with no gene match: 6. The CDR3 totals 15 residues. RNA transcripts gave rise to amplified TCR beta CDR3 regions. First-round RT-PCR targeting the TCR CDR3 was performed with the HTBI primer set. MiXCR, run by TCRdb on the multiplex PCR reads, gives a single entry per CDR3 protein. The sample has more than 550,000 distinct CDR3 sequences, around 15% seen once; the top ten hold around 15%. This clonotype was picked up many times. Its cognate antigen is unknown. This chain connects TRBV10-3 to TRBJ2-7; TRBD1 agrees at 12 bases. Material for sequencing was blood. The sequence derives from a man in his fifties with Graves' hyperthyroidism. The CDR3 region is CAIRTGTGGSYEQYF. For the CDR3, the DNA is TGTGCCATCAGGACCGGGACAGGGGGCAGCTACGAGCAGTACTTC.